A few counts support the clone carrying this TCR beta chain. This sample was included in a study of T-cell reconstitution after alpha-beta-depleted transplantation in children. As it was prepared, the TCRbeta library received unique molecular identifiers. TCRdb ran MiXCR on the PCR reads and lists one entry per CDR3 protein. Among 440,000 or so distinct CDR3 sequences listed, roughly a tenth were seen once. Trimming took 3 bases from V and 0 from J, leaving 8 bases between them. This CDR3 region has 14 residues. Per germline, CDR1 SGHVS and CDR2 FNYEAQ. This sequence originates from a human donor who donated a stem cell graft to a child with acute myeloid leukemia. Specimen: PBMCs from the stem cell graft donor, collected from the stem cell graft. The V and J genes are TRBV7-6 and TRBJ2-5; unclear D gene. The CDR3 spells CASSFYRNQETQYF. The CDR3 DNA reads as TGTGCCAGCAGCTTCTATCGGAACCAAGAGACCCAGTACTTC.